Sequencing of this TCR beta chain was carried out in a study of blood T cell repertoires in COVID-19. The overall study: Collection of acute and convalescent COVID-19 samples took place in the United States, Italy and Spain.

The method was immunoSEQ multiplex PCR; TCRdb's version includes in-frame clones alone and lacks a portion of them. The sample has 150,000 to 200,000 clones, 80% to 90% seen once. Trimming stripped 5 bases from V and 2 bases from J, with 9 bases between. The CDR3 is made up of 13 amino acids. The germline gives CDR1 LNHDA, CDR2 SQIVND (reference sequence). Sequencing input: peripheral blood. The rearrangement links TRBV19 to TRBJ1-1, with D uncertain. The clonotype was recovered from a man aged 18-30 years who had recovered from COVID-19. CDR3 sequence: CASSWAGNTEAFF. CDR3 nucleotide sequence: TGTGCCAGTAGTTGGGCCGGAAACACTGAAGCTTTCTTT.